This T cell receptor beta chain was retrieved from a study of blood T cell repertoires in COVID-19. Looking at the study overall: Sites across the United States, Italy and Spain contributed samples from acute and convalescent COVID-19. T cells, B-cell-depleted T cells, or PBMCs supplied cDNA or gDNA.

Seattle patient enrollment occurred during active infection, with longitudinal follow-up thereafter. This CDR3 is built from 16 residues. V was pared by 0 bases and J by 2 bases, with 13 bases between. The germline V gene encodes CDR1 LGHNA and CDR2 YSLEER. Per the original data handling: It was from reference gene primer amplification that nucleated cell counts were estimated. The data were produced by immunoSEQ multiplex PCR, yet TCRdb's version contains in-frame clones alone and is incomplete. V and J calls plus clone size are reproduced from that table; the DNA served to infer D and trimming. The top ten hold roughly 2.5% of the sample, which has 150,000 to 200,000 clones, approximately 86% seen once.

The origin of this receptor is a woman aged 80 or over with COVID-19, enrolled during active disease. The sequenced sample consisted of peripheral blood. The chain joins TRBV4-3 to TRBJ1-1; D is ambiguous. This CDR3 is CASSQDISGYNTEAFF. The CDR3 coding sequence is TGCGCCAGCAGCCAAGATATTTCGGGGTACAACACTGAAGCTTTCTTT.